The subject of this entry is one T cell receptor (beta chain). What it recognizes is unknown. Using immunoSEQ multiplex PCR, the repertoire was profiled, and TCRdb retains in-frame clones only, with some absent. The repertoire consists of 70,000 or so clones, with about 94% occurring once and the leading ten covering roughly 2.6%. The sample originates from a study of PD-1 blockade in classical Hodgkin lymphoma. This sample's time point: newly diagnosed, previously untreated cHL patient sample. PBMCs from untreated, newly diagnosed classical Hodgkin lymphoma were comparison samples. Whole-study results and caveats: Causes of the repertoire differences remain undefined, possibly disease activity or prior therapy. Reported baseline diversity: healthy donors highest, relapsed/refractory patients lowest.

This CDR3 spans 14 amino acids. Germline loops: CDR1 SNHLY, CDR2 FYNNEI. V lost 10 bases, J lost 0 bases, and 13 bases lay in between. The chain couples TRBV2 to TRBJ1-3; no definite D call. This receptor was identified in a human donor with classical Hodgkin lymphoma. Input material: peripheral blood mononuclear cells (PBMCs). The DNA for the CDR3 is TGTGCCACCCAGCGACAATCCTCTGGAAACACCATATATTTT. It yields the protein CATQRQSSGNTIYF.